A single sample is the source of the 3 T cell receptor beta chains below, sequenced in a study of T cells in Graves' hyperthyroidism and ophthalmopathy. There were TCR beta CDR3 regions amplified from RNA transcripts. HTBI primers were used for first-round RT-PCR of the TCR CDR3. TCRdb independently ran MiXCR on the multiplex PCR reads; one entry per CDR3 protein. Here the sample spans roughly 500,000 distinct CDR3 sequences, roughly 50% being singletons. Source material: peripheral blood or thyroid tissue (not recorded which). The receptors derive from an adult woman with Graves' disease, either hyperthyroidism or ophthalmopathy (not recorded which).

This clonotype was recorded many times. J is TRBJ2-7 and V is TRBV5-5; 12 bases agree with TRBD1. This CDR3 comprises 16 residues. V shed 0 bases and J 5 bases; nucleotides not matched to a gene: 6. Germline CDR1 reads SGHKS; CDR2 reads YYEKEE (reference sequence). This chain's CDR3 is CASSLEAGQGADEQYF. The CDR3 DNA follows: TGTGCCAGCAGCTTGGAAGCGGGACAGGGGGCGGACGAGCAGTACTTC.

This clonotype was seen at least ten times. V usage is TRBV7-9 and J usage is TRBJ1-1, with D unresolved. The germline CDR1 and CDR2 sequences are SEHNR and FQNEAQ (reference sequence). V shed 5 bases and J shed 5 bases, with 12 bases lying between them. This CDR3 has 13 amino acids. The CDR3 protein is CASSPLFWTEAFF. The CDR3 region has the DNA TGTGCCAGCAGCCCGTTATTTTGGACTGAAGCTTTCTTT. Supplemented by reference TRBV7-9 and TRBJ1-1, the full variable domain reads DTGVSQNPRHKITKRGQNVTFRCDPISEHNRLYWYRQTLGQGPEFLTYFQNEAQLEKSRLLSDRFSAERPKGSFSTLEIQRTEQGDSAMYLCASSPLFWTEAFFGQGTRLTVV.

This sequence joins TRBV9 and TRBJ2-5; 7 bases line up with TRBD2. CDR1 is SGDLS and CDR2 is YYNGEE in the germline V gene. V gave up 0 bases and J gave up 5 bases; unmatched junction bases: 4. This CDR3 is 14 amino acids long. CDR3 loop: CASSVVPGRETQYF. The CDR3 DNA reads TGTGCCAGCAGCGTAGTGCCCGGGAGGGAGACCCAGTACTTC.